This section outlines one T cell receptor (beta chain) sequence together with its context. Its matching antigen is unknown. Through a sample-barcoded 5' primer and a J-beta primer mix, a second PCR was run for 7 to 11 cycles. Unique molecular identifiers of 12 random nucleotides labeled each cDNA. MiXCR, run by TCRdb on the 5' RACE reads, gives a single entry per CDR3 protein. This sample has 800,000 or so distinct CDR3 sequences, with about 45% found just once. The sample comes from a study of blood T cells in healthy people across ages. Findings of the study overall: A greater number of naive CD4+ cells and higher diversity distinguished long-lived donors from aged donors. Changes in expanded clonotypes were possibly confounded, as the CMV status of donors was unknown.

Germline V gene lookup returns CDR1 LGHNA and CDR2 YSLEER. The CDR3 length is 15 residues. The V end lost 4 bases, the J end lost 5 bases, and 17 bases lay between the germline ends. The chain couples TRBV4-3 to TRBJ1-2; no clear D. The sample was blood. This TCR derives from a man at least 80 years old in good health. As DNA, the CDR3 is TGCGCCAGCAGCCCCAGAGAGGGCAGTTTTTATGGCTACACCTTC. It codes for CASSPREGSFYGYTF.